Listed here are 22 T cell receptor beta chains from one sample, sequenced in a study of CD8 T cells in Susac syndrome. It was with random hexamers that roughly 0.5 to 1 ug RNA was reverse transcribed. MiXCR was run by TCRdb on the immunoSEQ multiplex PCR reads, yielding one entry per CDR3 protein. The sample shows around 130,000 distinct CDR3 sequences, over 80% of them seen only once. Sequencing was performed on CD8+ T cells from PBMCs. The receptors stem from a human donor with multiple sclerosis.

The gene calls are TRBV12-3 or TRBV12-4 and TRBJ2-1; either TRBD1 or TRBD2 may supply D (5 bases each). The V and J ends lost 6 bases and 2 bases respectively, with 14 bases between them. The CDR3 runs 15 residues. This chain's CDR3 is CASSQGERPYNEQFF. The CDR3 DNA reads TGTGCCAGCAGCCAAGGGGAGAGGCCCTACAATGAGCAGTTCTTC.

V is TRBV19 and J is TRBJ2-1, with no clear D. Trimming took off 5 bases at V and 9 bases at J, with 14 bases between the two ends. Per germline, CDR1 LNHDA and CDR2 SQIVND (reference sequence). The CDR3 length is 13 residues. DNA for the CDR3: TGTGCCAGTAGTGACCGGTTTTTGGGTGAGCAGTTCTTC. Protein: CASSDRFLGEQFF.

CDR3 bases: TGTGCCATCACCTCTAGCGCGAAGGGGACCGGGGAGCTGTTTTTT. As protein: CAITSSAKGTGELFF. The rearrangement joins TRBV10-3 to TRBJ2-2; a possible D gene is TRBD2 (6 bases). CDR3 size: 15 residues. Trimming took 7 bases from V and 5 from J, leaving 17 bases between them. The germline CDR1 and CDR2 sequences are ENHRY and SYGVKD.

The CDR3 protein is CASSPRTELDTQYF. For the CDR3, the DNA is TGTGCCAGCAGCCCCCGGACGGAGTTAGATACGCAGTATTTT. The J gene is TRBJ2-3, the V gene TRBV7-9; D not resolved. V gave up 5 bases and J gave up 5 bases, with 14 bases separating them. Germline CDR1 SEHNR, CDR2 FQNEAQ (reference sequence). The CDR3 is made up of 14 amino acids.

J is TRBJ2-1 and V is TRBV4-1; 8 bases are shared with TRBD1. Trimming removed 1 base from V and 9 bases from J; junction bases left unmatched: 14. Germline CDR1 and CDR2: MGHRA and YSYEKL. This CDR3 region has 17 residues. CDR3 nucleotide sequence: TGCGCCAGCAGCCAAGTTCCTACAGGGGGAGGTCTCGGTGAGCAGTTCTTC. This translates into CASSQVPTGGGLGEQFF.

V is TRBV25-1 and J is TRBJ2-3, with 8 bases fitting TRBD1. CDR1 and CDR2 from the germline V gene are MGHDK and SYGVNS. This CDR3 has 16 amino acids. Losses at the gene ends were 1 base for V and 2 bases for J; bases not matched to a gene: 5. CDR3 nucleotides: TGTGCCAGCAGTGAATTCGGGACAGGCTCCACAGATACGCAGTATTTT. Translated: CASSEFGTGSTDTQYF. Drawing the rest from reference TRBV25-1 and TRBJ2-3, the complete variable domain is EADIYQTPRYLVIGTGKKITLECSQTMGHDKMYWYQQDPGMELHLIHYSYGVNSTEKGDLSSESTVSRIRTEHFPLTLESARPSHTSQYLCASSEFGTGSTDTQYFGPGTRLTVL.

Concerning this clonotype itself: No conserved phenylalanine or tryptophan ends this CDR3, so it is likely a read error. This chain connects TRBV2 to TRBJ2-6; D not resolved. Looked up from germline, CDR1 is SNHLY and CDR2 is FYNNEI. V was pared by 4 bases and J by 1 base, with 5 bases between. The CDR3 has 14 amino acids. CDR3 protein: CASSGLSGANVLTS. The CDR3 coding sequence is TGTGCCAGCAGTGGGCTTTCTGGGGCCAACGTCCTGACTTCC.

The rearrangement links TRBV12-3 or TRBV12-4 to TRBJ2-4, with no clear D. This CDR3 comprises 12 residues. Between the trimmed V and J ends, which lost 8 bases and 8 bases, there was a span of 13 bases. The CDR3 sequence: CASGHPGDIQYF. DNA for the CDR3: TGTGCCAGCGGCCATCCTGGGGACATTCAGTACTTC.

DNA of the CDR3: TGTGCCAGCAGTGCTACACCAGAATTGAACACTGAAGCTTTCTTT. Its translation: CASSATPELNTEAFF. The rearrangement links TRBV25-1 to TRBJ1-1; D is ambiguous. Per germline, CDR1 MGHDK and CDR2 SYGVNS. Trimming removed 4 bases at V and 0 bases at J, with 12 bases between. The CDR3 runs to 15 residues. Variable domain in full (rest from reference TRBV25-1 and TRBJ1-1): EADIYQTPRYLVIGTGKKITLECSQTMGHDKMYWYQQDPGMELHLIHYSYGVNSTEKGDLSSESTVSRIRTEHFPLTLESARPSHTSQYLCASSATPELNTEAFFGQGTRLTVV.

The CDR3 here is CSARDIDRGSETQYF. CDR3 sequence (DNA): TGCAGTGCTAGAGATATCGACAGGGGGTCAGAGACCCAGTACTTC. This chain joins TRBV20-1 and TRBJ2-5; 9 bases map to TRBD1. CDR3 length: 15 residues. Germline V gene sequence: CDR1 DFQATT, CDR2 SNEGSKA (reference sequence). V was clipped by 0 bases and J by 4 bases; unmatched bases: 6.

The chain recombines TRBV19 with TRBJ1-1, with unresolved D. V lost 7 bases and J 10 bases, leaving 16 bases between the germline ends. Germline assignment: CDR1 LNHDA and CDR2 SQIVND (reference sequence). CDR3 length: 12 residues. The CDR3 DNA follows: TGTGCCAGTAAAGCGGGTTCATCGGGAGCTTTCTTT. As protein: CASKAGSSGAFF.

The chain joins TRBV2 to TRBJ2-1, with 8 bases that match TRBD1. V lost 0 bases and J lost 2; bases outside the gene matches: 3. Germline V gene sequence: CDR1 SNHLY, CDR2 FYNNEI. CDR3 length: 16 residues. The CDR3 loop reads CASSEAAGGAYNEQFF. CDR3 bases: TGTGCCAGCAGTGAAGCTGCAGGGGGCGCCTACAATGAGCAGTTCTTC.

The rearrangement links TRBV15 to TRBJ2-5, with D perhaps matching TRBD2 (5 bases). The CDR3 has 17 amino acids. Trimming took 3 bases from V and 2 from J, leaving 19 bases between them. Germline CDR1 is LNHNV and CDR2 is YYDKDF (reference sequence). The CDR3 spells CATSRERGRANQETQYF. CDR3 DNA sequence: TGTGCCACCAGCAGGGAAAGAGGGAGAGCCAATCAAGAGACCCAGTACTTC.

The rearrangement links TRBV2 to TRBJ2-7; possibly TRBD2 for D (6 bases). Trimming stripped 7 bases from V and 6 bases from J, with 31 bases between. The CDR3 totals 18 residues. Germline V gives CDR1 SNHLY, CDR2 FYNNEI. In nucleotides, the CDR3 is TGTGCCAGCAACGGAGGCCGAACGGGGAGGAGGGATAATGGCGAGCAGTACTTC. Protein sequence: CASNGGRTGRRDNGEQYF.

The chain is built from TRBV20-1 and TRBJ1-4, with unresolved D. The CDR3 contains 14 residues. Trimming stripped 5 bases from V and 1 base from J, with 11 bases between. Germline V CDR1 and CDR2: DFQATT, SNEGSKA (reference sequence). The CDR3 protein is CSASGWETNEKLFF. The CDR3 DNA follows: TGCAGTGCTTCCGGCTGGGAAACTAATGAAAAACTGTTTTTT.

The chain carries TRBV4-3 and TRBJ2-1, with D unclear. In germline, CDR1 is LGHNA, CDR2 YSLEER. The V end was cut by 0 bases, the J end by 2 bases, with 11 bases between. The length of the CDR3 is 16 residues. The chain's CDR3 is CASSQDGSSPYNEQFF. The CDR3 region has the DNA TGCGCCAGCAGCCAAGACGGCAGTTCACCCTACAATGAGCAGTTCTTC.

This chain joins TRBV4-1 and TRBJ2-1; D may match TRBD1 or TRBD2 (5 bases each). Germline CDR1 is MGHRA and CDR2 is YSYEKL. V was shortened by 1 base and J by 0 bases, with 10 bases between the two germline ends. The CDR3 consists of 16 residues. DNA of the CDR3: TGCGCCAGCAGCCAAGTAGGGGAGAGCTCCTACAATGAGCAGTTCTTC. Amino acid sequence: CASSQVGESSYNEQFF.

This chain uses TRBV11-2 with TRBJ2-7, with D unclear. The CDR3 has 12 amino acids. V lost 5 bases and J 6 bases, leaving 11 bases between the germline ends. Per the germline V gene, CDR1 is SGHAT and CDR2 is FQNNGV. The CDR3 region has the DNA TGTGCCAGCAGCCCGCTCGTAGTCGAGCAGTACTTC. Its protein product is CASSPLVVEQYF.

This chain joins TRBV12-3 or TRBV12-4 and TRBJ2-5; D is ambiguous. The CDR3 runs 13 residues. The V gene lost 5 bases and the J gene lost 1 base, with 8 bases spanning the gap. The CDR3 bases are TGTGCCAGCAGTCCCGCCCTCCAAGAGACCCAGTACTTC. Translation: CASSPALQETQYF.

This chain uses TRBV16 with TRBJ2-1; 10 positions match TRBD2. The CDR3 contains 16 residues. The ends lost 2 bases at V and 5 bases at J; junction bases unmatched: 6. Per germline, CDR1 KGHSY and CDR2 FQNENV. The chain's CDR3 is CASSQPGTSENNEQFF. The CDR3 nucleotides are TGTGCCAGCAGCCAACCGGGGACTAGCGAGAACAATGAGCAGTTCTTC.

In this sample, this clonotype turned up once. The V and J genes are TRBV5-1 and TRBJ1-1, with D unresolved. V dropped 4 bases and J dropped 6 bases, with 10 bases sitting between them. CDR3 length equals 12 residues. From germline, CDR1 is SGHRS and CDR2 YFSETQ. The CDR3 DNA reads TGCGCCAGCAGCCCCTTTGGAGCTGAAGCTTTCTTT. It specifies CASSPFGAEAFF.

The chain combines TRBV28 with TRBJ1-1, with unresolved D. Between the trimmed V and J ends, which lost 6 bases and 5 bases, there was a span of 7 bases. The germline gives CDR1 MDHEN, CDR2 SYDVKM. The CDR3 sequence is 11 residues long. In DNA, the CDR3 is TGTGCCAGCAGGTGGGGTACTGAAGCTTTCTTT. Translated: CASRWGTEAFF. The whole variable domain, filled in from reference TRBV28 and TRBJ1-1, reads DVKVTQSSRYLVKRTGEKVFLECVQDMDHENMFWYRQDPGLGLRLIYFSYDVKMKEKGDIPEGYSVSREKKERFSLILESASTNQTSMYLCASRWGTEAFFGQGTRLTVV.